One and the same sample provided the 28 T cell receptor beta chains below, sequenced in a study of early T cells in non-severe SARS-CoV-2 infection. TCRdb independently ran MiXCR on the 5' RACE reads; one entry per CDR3 protein. The sample lists fewer than 90,000 distinct CDR3 sequences, 13% to 15% occurring once. Material for sequencing was whole blood. Source of these receptors: an adult who was a healthcare worker with PCR-confirmed SARS-CoV-2 infection or an uninfected control (not recorded which).

This clonotype was recorded at least ten times. V usage is TRBV7-2 and J usage is TRBJ1-5, with 7 bases lining up with TRBD1. The CDR3 extends over 14 amino acids. CDR1 and CDR2 from the germline V gene are SGHTA and FQGNSA. The V segment lost 5 bases and the J segment 6 bases; nucleotides outside the gene matches: 7. Here the CDR3 reads CASSTGVRGQPQHF. The CDR3 DNA reads as TGTGCCAGCAGCACAGGGGTTCGAGGTCAGCCCCAGCATTTT.

The genes are TRBV11-2 and TRBJ2-2, with TRBD2 matching over 9 bases. V dropped 7 bases and J dropped 2; count of bases not matched to a gene: 5. Germline CDR1 is SGHAT and CDR2 is FQNNGV. This CDR3 is 15 amino acids long. The CDR3 is CASTQRGENTGELFF. The CDR3 DNA reads TGTGCCAGCACCCAGCGGGGGGAAAACACCGGGGAGCTGTTTTTT.

This clonotype has at least ten counts. The chain links TRBV11-2 to TRBJ2-1, with D possibly being TRBD1 or TRBD2 (5 bases each). Germline V CDR1 and CDR2: SGHAT, FQNNGV. V was cut by 5 bases and J by 4 bases, with 9 bases left in between. This CDR3 contains 13 residues. The CDR3 region is CASSRGTYNEQFF. For the CDR3, the DNA is TGTGCCAGCAGCCGGGGCACTTACAATGAGCAGTTCTTC.

The chain is built from TRBV2 and TRBJ1-1; D possibly corresponds to TRBD1 (6 bases). Trimming removed 0 bases at V and 6 bases at J, with 11 bases between. The CDR3 is 14 residues long. Germline CDR1 reads SNHLY; CDR2 reads FYNNEI. Here the CDR3 DNA reads TGTGCCAGCAGTGAAGCGCGGGGGGCCTCTGAAGCTTTCTTT. This codes for CASSEARGASEAFF.

V usage is TRBV28 and J usage is TRBJ1-2, with 8 bases lining up with TRBD1. The CDR3 spans 12 residues. V was pared by 4 bases and J by 10 bases, with 5 bases of the junction left unmatched. CDR1 is MDHEN and CDR2 is SYDVKM in the germline V gene. CDR3 bases: TGTGCCAGCAGTTCACAGGGGGAGGTCTACACCTTC. This sequence encodes CASSSQGEVYTF.

This clonotype occurred many times. The CDR3 protein is CSASAPGKQEYF. The CDR3 DNA is TGCAGTGCTAGCGCCCCGGGCAAGCAGGAGTACTTC. The rearrangement uses TRBV20-1 and TRBJ2-7; D call uncertain. This CDR3 spans 12 amino acids. Germline CDR1 is DFQATT and CDR2 is SNEGSKA (reference sequence). Deletions cut 3 bases from V and 11 bases from J, with 17 bases between.

The rearrangement links TRBV29-1 to TRBJ1-2; D is ambiguous. V was cut by 3 bases and J by 0 bases, with 11 bases left in between. The CDR3 consists of 14 residues. Per the germline V gene, CDR1 is SQVTM and CDR2 is ANQGSEA. The CDR3 protein is CSVDDGSTNYGYTF. The DNA of the CDR3 is TGCAGCGTTGATGACGGCTCCACTAACTATGGCTACACCTTC.

This clonotype was seen more than once but under ten times. The CDR3 spells CASSSPRERRPNTEAFF. The CDR3 DNA reads as TGTGCCAGCAGTTCTCCAAGGGAAAGGAGGCCGAACACTGAAGCTTTCTTT. The V call is TRBV28, the J call TRBJ1-1; D is undetermined. V was cut by 4 bases and J by 1 base, with 19 bases left in between. Germline CDR1 MDHEN, CDR2 SYDVKM. CDR3 length equals 17 residues. The full variable domain, with the rest looked up from reference TRBV28 and TRBJ1-1, is DVKVTQSSRYLVKRTGEKVFLECVQDMDHENMFWYRQDPGLGLRLIYFSYDVKMKEKGDIPEGYSVSREKKERFSLILESASTNQTSMYLCASSSPRERRPNTEAFFGQGTRLTVV.

The V gene is TRBV6-5, the J gene TRBJ1-6, with D possibly TRBD1 on 5 matching bases. The CDR3 covers 17 residues. Trimming removed 4 bases from V and 3 bases from J, with 16 bases in between. The germline V gene encodes CDR1 MNHEY and CDR2 SVGAGI. The CDR3, as DNA: TGTGCCAGCAGTTTTGACAGCCAAATCCTCTATAATTCACCCCTCCACTTT. It specifies CASSFDSQILYNSPLHF.

This clonotype was detected only a few times. The V call is TRBV9, the J call TRBJ1-3; the D gene is possibly TRBD1 (6 bases). Trimming cost V 4 bases and J 12 bases, with 23 bases left between them. Germline V CDR1 and CDR2: SGDLS, YYNGEE. This CDR3 contains 15 residues. CDR3: CASSPSSSAGTNIYF. CDR3 DNA: TGTGCCAGCAGCCCCTCCTCTTCGGCAGGGACAAACATATATTTT.

This clonotype was picked up a small number of times. The gene calls are TRBV7-2 and TRBJ1-1; 9 nucleotides match TRBD1. Germline assignment: CDR1 SGHTA and CDR2 FQGNSA. CDR3 length equals 15 residues. V lost 2 bases, J lost 5 bases, and 6 bases stayed unmatched. The CDR3 bases are TGTGCCAGCAGCTTAACGACAGGGGGAGGAACTGAAGCTTTCTTT. Its protein product is CASSLTTGGGTEAFF.

This clonotype was seen more than once but under ten times. V is TRBV7-9 and J is TRBJ2-1, with TRBD1 identical over 7 bases. Germline assignment: CDR1 SEHNR and CDR2 FQNEAQ (reference sequence). With 3 bases clipped from V and 0 bases from J, the junction kept 2 bases outside the gene matches. The CDR3 consists of 15 residues. Here the CDR3 DNA reads TGTGCCAGCAGCTTCGGGACAGTCTCCTACAATGAGCAGTTCTTC. Translated, it gives CASSFGTVSYNEQFF. Supplemented by reference TRBV7-9 and TRBJ2-1, the full variable domain reads DTGVSQNPRHKITKRGQNVTFRCDPISEHNRLYWYRQTLGQGPEFLTYFQNEAQLEKSRLLSDRFSAERPKGSFSTLEIQRTEQGDSAMYLCASSFGTVSYNEQFFGPGTRLTVL.

This clonotype was seen at least ten times. The CDR3 sequence: CASKWGGTEHNEQFF. The CDR3, as DNA: TGCGCCAGCAAATGGGGCGGGACAGAGCACAATGAGCAGTTCTTC. The chain couples TRBV5-1 to TRBJ2-1; weak D call: TRBD1 (7 bases). Trimming stripped 6 bases from V and 5 bases from J, with 18 bases between. Germline CDR1 and CDR2: SGHRS and YFSETQ. The CDR3 runs to 15 residues.

This clonotype came up many times. The rearrangement uses TRBV29-1 and TRBJ1-5; D possibly corresponds to TRBD1 (6 bases). Per germline, CDR1 SQVTM and CDR2 ANQGSEA. V was clipped by 3 bases and J by 11 bases, with 26 bases between them. There are 16 residues in the CDR3. For the CDR3, the DNA is TGCAGCGTTGATCCCCGGGACACCGAGTTGGGGTTAGCCCAGCATTTT. Residues: CSVDPRDTELGLAQHF.

Only a few counts were recorded for this clonotype. This rearrangement joins TRBV4-2 to TRBJ2-4; D is unresolved. Germline values: CDR1 LGHNA, CDR2 YNFKEQ. V was trimmed by 6 bases and J by 0 bases, leaving 9 bases between them. The CDR3 has 14 amino acids. CDR3 in DNA: TGTGCCAGCAGTGGAGTAGGAGCCAAAAACATTCAGTACTTC. Translation: CASSGVGAKNIQYF.

This clonotype turned up a few times. J is TRBJ1-5 and V is TRBV4-1; TRBD1 aligns across 9 bases. CDR3 length: 16 amino acids. Germline V gives CDR1 MGHRA, CDR2 YSYEKL. V lost 0 bases, J lost 7 bases, and 7 bases stayed unmatched. Here the CDR3 DNA reads TGCGCCAGCAGCCAAGATGATCGGACAGGGGTGCAGCCCCAGCATTTT. This codes for CASSQDDRTGVQPQHF.

V and J are TRBV28 and TRBJ2-1; 10 bases are shared with TRBD1. J lost 13 bases, V lost 3 bases, and 15 bases had no gene match. Germline V gene data show CDR1 as MDHEN and CDR2 as SYDVKM. This CDR3 region has 16 residues. For the CDR3, the DNA is TGTGCCAGCAGTTTTAAGGGGGACAGGGGTTCAGCCGTCCAGTTCTTC. This encodes CASSFKGDRGSAVQFF.

The J gene is TRBJ1-2, the V gene TRBV6-1, with D perhaps matching TRBD1 (5 bases). Trimming pared 6 bases from V and 0 bases from J, leaving 8 bases between. The germline CDR1 and CDR2 sequences are MNHNS and SASEGT. This CDR3 has 13 residues. The CDR3 region is CASRTTANYGYTF. The CDR3 DNA follows: TGTGCCAGCAGGACGACAGCTAACTATGGCTACACCTTC.

This clonotype was seen only a few times. The rearrangement links TRBV29-1 to TRBJ1-4; 9 bases match TRBD1. After removal of 4 bases from V and 3 bases from J, the junction contained 0 bases not matched to a gene. This CDR3 comprises 13 residues. Germline V lookup: CDR1 SQVTM, CDR2 ANQGSEA. CDR3 DNA sequence: TGCAGCGTTGGACAGGGGGCTAATGAAAAACTGTTTTTT. Translation: CSVGQGANEKLFF.

This rearrangement joins TRBV6-2 or TRBV6-3 to TRBJ2-1; the match to TRBD2 covers 10 bases. Germline values: CDR1 MNHEY, CDR2 SVGEGT. This CDR3 has 15 amino acids. Trimming at V came to 7 bases and at J to 9 bases, leaving 12 bases not matched to a gene. The CDR3 reads CASTEAGGQLGEQFF. The CDR3 DNA reads TGTGCCAGCACTGAAGCGGGGGGGCAGTTAGGTGAGCAGTTCTTC.

There are a few counts of this clonotype. The chain employs TRBV13 and TRBJ1-2, with a tentative D call TRBD1 (5 bases). CDR1 is PRHDT, CDR2 FYEKMQ, per germline (reference sequence). Trimming removed 8 bases from V and 4 bases from J, with 14 bases in between. CDR3 length equals 13 residues. CDR3 in DNA: TGTGCCAGCTGGAGACAGAAGAGCTATGGCTACACCTTC. Translating it yields CASWRQKSYGYTF. Full variable domain (rest looked up from reference TRBV13 and TRBJ1-2): AAGVIQSPRHLIKEKRETATLKCYPIPRHDTVYWYQQGPGQDPQFLISFYEKMQSDKGSIPDRFSAQQFSDYHSELNMSSLELGDSALYFCASWRQKSYGYTFGSGTRLTVV.

This clonotype occurred many times. The chain recombines TRBV7-6 with TRBJ2-1; TRBD2 aligns across 8 bases. Germline CDR1 and CDR2: SGHVS and FNYEAQ. CDR3 length: 17 residues. The trim removed 0 bases at V and 8 bases at J, leaving 12 bases unmatched. CDR3 region: CASSLAGTGGAQDEQFF. Written as DNA, the CDR3 is TGTGCCAGCAGCTTAGCGGGAACCGGGGGGGCCCAGGATGAGCAGTTCTTC. Full variable domain (remainder filled in from reference TRBV7-6 and TRBJ2-1): GAGVSQSPRYKVTKRGQDVALRCDPISGHVSLYWYRQALGQGPEFLTYFNYEAQQDKSGLPNDRFSAERPEGSISTLTIQRTEQRDSAMYRCASSLAGTGGAQDEQFFGPGTRLTVL.

DNA of the CDR3: TGTGCCAGCTCACCCCTCGGGGGTCCCGTGAACACTGAAGCTTTCTTT. Translation: CASSPLGGPVNTEAFF. This rearrangement joins TRBV18 to TRBJ1-1, with a weak D call TRBD1 (5 bases). CDR3 length: 16 residues. Germline V lookup: CDR1 KGHSH, CDR2 LQKENI. V was trimmed by 3 bases and J by 0 bases, leaving 14 bases between them.

This clonotype was observed a few times. The V and J genes are TRBV20-1 and TRBJ2-7, with 9 bases fitting TRBD1. The CDR3 loop spans 15 amino acids. Trimming removed 2 bases from V and 2 bases from J; junction bases left unmatched: 7. Per germline, CDR1 DFQATT and CDR2 SNEGSKA (reference sequence). The CDR3 DNA is TGCAGTGCTAGACGAGCCGGGACAGGGACCTACGAGCAGTACTTC. Its protein is CSARRAGTGTYEQYF.

The rearrangement links TRBV28 to TRBJ2-3; 8 bases align to TRBD1. Germline V gene data show CDR1 as MDHEN and CDR2 as SYDVKM. CDR3 size: 14 residues. V lost 3 bases and J lost 4; bases outside the gene matches: 3. The CDR3 reads CASSFNRGADTQYF. CDR3 DNA sequence: TGTGCCAGCAGTTTTAACAGGGGGGCAGATACGCAGTATTTT.

This clonotype has more than one count but fewer than ten. The CDR3 DNA reads as TGCAGTGCCAGACGGTTAACCTACGAGCAGTACTTC. This codes for CSARRLTYEQYF. This rearrangement joins TRBV20-1 to TRBJ2-7; D is uncertain. The CDR3 totals 12 residues. V gave up 6 bases and J gave up 2 bases, with 11 bases separating them. Germline V gives CDR1 DFQATT, CDR2 SNEGSKA (reference sequence).

The table lists this clonotype with many counts. The V gene is TRBV11-2, the J gene TRBJ1-1; D is unclear. Germline V CDR1 and CDR2: SGHAT, FQNNGV. The V end was cut by 3 bases, the J end by 3 bases, with 8 bases between. The CDR3 spans 13 residues. CDR3 region: CASSFGPYTEAFF. The CDR3 bases are TGTGCCAGCAGCTTCGGACCTTACACTGAAGCTTTCTTT.

This clonotype has at least ten counts. The chain recombines TRBV11-3 with TRBJ2-3, with 8 nucleotides matching TRBD1. Germline trimming cut 5 bases from V and 4 bases from J; bases unmatched to any gene: 2. The CDR3 is made up of 13 amino acids. The germline gives CDR1 SGHNT, CDR2 YENEEA. The CDR3 spells CASSGQGPDTQYF. CDR3 in DNA: TGTGCCAGCAGCGGACAGGGACCAGATACGCAGTATTTT.